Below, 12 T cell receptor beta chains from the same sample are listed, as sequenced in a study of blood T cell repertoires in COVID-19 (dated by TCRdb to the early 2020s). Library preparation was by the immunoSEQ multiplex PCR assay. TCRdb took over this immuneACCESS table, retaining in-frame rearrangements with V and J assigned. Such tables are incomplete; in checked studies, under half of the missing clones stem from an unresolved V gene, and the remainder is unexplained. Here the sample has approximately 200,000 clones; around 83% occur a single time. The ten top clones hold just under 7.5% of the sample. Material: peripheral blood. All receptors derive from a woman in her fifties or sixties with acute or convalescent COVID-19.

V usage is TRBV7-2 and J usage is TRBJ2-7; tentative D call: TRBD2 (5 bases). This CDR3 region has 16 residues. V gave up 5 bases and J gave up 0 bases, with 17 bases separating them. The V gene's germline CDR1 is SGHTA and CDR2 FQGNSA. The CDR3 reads CASSPGRSGRSYEQYF. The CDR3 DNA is TGTGCCAGCAGCCCTGGGAGATCCGGACGCTCCTACGAGCAGTACTTC.

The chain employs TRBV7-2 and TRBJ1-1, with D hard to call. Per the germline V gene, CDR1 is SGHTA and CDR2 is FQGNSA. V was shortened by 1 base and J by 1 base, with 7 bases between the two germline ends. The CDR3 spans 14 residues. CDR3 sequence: CASSLVGENTEAFF. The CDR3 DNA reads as TGTGCCAGCAGCTTAGTCGGGGAGAACACTGAAGCTTTCTTT.

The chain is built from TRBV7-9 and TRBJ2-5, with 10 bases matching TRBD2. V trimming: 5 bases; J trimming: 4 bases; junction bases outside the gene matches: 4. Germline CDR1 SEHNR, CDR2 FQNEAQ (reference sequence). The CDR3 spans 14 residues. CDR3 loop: CASSKGLAPETQYF. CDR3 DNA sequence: TGTGCCAGCAGCAAGGGACTAGCGCCAGAGACCCAGTACTTC.

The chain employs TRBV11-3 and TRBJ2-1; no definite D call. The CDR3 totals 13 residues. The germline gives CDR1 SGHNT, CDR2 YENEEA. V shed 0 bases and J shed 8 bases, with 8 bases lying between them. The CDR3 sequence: CASSLDPSDEQFF. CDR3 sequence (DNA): TGTGCCAGCAGCTTAGACCCGTCAGATGAGCAGTTCTTC.

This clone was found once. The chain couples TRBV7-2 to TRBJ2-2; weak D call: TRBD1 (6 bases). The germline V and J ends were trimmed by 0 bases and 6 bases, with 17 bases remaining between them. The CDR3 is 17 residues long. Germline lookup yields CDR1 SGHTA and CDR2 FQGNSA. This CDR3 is CASSLADTGSIAGELFF. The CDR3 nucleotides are TGTGCCAGCAGCTTAGCCGACACAGGGTCTATAGCCGGGGAGCTGTTTTTT.

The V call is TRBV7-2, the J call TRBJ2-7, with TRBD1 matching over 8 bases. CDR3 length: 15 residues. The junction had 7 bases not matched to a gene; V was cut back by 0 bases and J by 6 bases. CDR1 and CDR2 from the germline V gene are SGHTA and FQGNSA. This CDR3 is CASSLAGWTGTEQYF. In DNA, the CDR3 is TGTGCCAGCAGCTTAGCTGGGTGGACAGGGACCGAGCAGTACTTC.

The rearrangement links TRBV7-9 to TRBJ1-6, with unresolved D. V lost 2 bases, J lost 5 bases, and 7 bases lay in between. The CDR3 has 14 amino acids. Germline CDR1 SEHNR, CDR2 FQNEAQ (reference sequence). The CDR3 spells CASSLRGDNSPLHF. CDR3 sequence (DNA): TGTGCCAGCAGCTTACGGGGAGATAATTCACCCCTCCACTTT.

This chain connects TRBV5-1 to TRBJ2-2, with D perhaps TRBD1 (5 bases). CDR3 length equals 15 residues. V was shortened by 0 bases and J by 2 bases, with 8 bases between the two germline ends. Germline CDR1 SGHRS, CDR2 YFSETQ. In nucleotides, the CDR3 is TGCGCCAGCAGCTTGGCAGGGTCAAACACCGGGGAGCTGTTTTTT. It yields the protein CASSLAGSNTGELFF.

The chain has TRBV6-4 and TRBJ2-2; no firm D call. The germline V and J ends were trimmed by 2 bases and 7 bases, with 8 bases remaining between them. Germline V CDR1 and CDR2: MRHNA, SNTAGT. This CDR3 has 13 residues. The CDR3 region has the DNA TGTGCCAGCAGTGACGAGTTTAGCGGGGAGCTGTTTTTT. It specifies CASSDEFSGELFF.

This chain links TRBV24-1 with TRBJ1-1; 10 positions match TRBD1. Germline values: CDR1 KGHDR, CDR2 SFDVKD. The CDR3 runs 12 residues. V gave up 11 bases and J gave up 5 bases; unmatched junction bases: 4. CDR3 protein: CAKPGQGTEAFF. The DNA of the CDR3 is TGTGCCAAACCGGGACAGGGGACTGAAGCTTTCTTT.

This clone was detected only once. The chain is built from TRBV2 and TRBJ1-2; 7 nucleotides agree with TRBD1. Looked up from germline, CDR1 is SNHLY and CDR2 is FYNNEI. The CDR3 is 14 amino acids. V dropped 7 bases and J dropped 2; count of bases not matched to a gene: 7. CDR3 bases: TGTGCCAGCATTGGAGGGGACAGAAACTATGGCTACACCTTC. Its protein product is CASIGGDRNYGYTF.

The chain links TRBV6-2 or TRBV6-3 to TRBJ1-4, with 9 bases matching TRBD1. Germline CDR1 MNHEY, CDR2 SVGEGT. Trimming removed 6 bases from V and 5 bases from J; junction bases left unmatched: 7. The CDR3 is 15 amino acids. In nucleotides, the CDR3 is TGTGCCAGCAGCGGGCGGACAGGGGTCAATGAAAAACTGTTTTTT. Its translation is CASSGRTGVNEKLFF.